This T cell receptor beta chain was captured in a study of T cell responses to AZD1222 COVID-19 vaccine (dated by TCRdb to 2020 to 2023). Describing the broader study: AZD1222 recipients given second doses at about 4 weeks or at about 12 weeks were pooled, since spike-specific TCR depth and breadth were not found to differ between the two schedules. Trial participants were enrolled by age into 18-55, 56-69 and 70-plus year subgroups, with about 150, 27 and 61 TCR-sequenced participants respectively. A total of around 240 trial participants underwent TCR sequencing, of whom about 210 had received two doses of AZD1222 and about 26 had received two doses of the MenACWY control vaccine. Paper-wide results and their limitations: Reportedly, close to half of the unique spike-specific TCRs recognized epitopes lying outside the regions that are mutated in the B.1.351 and B.1.1.7 variants. Conclusions about previously exposed vaccinees are limited, since just 6 or 7 AZD1222 recipients were seropositive for SARS-CoV-2 at baseline. Because no day 14 peak-response samples were available, the repertoires could be characterized only after the peak T cell response. After two AZD1222 doses, spike-specific TCR breadth and depth were significantly higher than at day 0 and than in MenACWY recipients. Vaccine-associated CD4 TCRs spanned the whole spike protein, with dominant responses in regions 160-218 and 743-854. In the small 56-69-year group, the increase in depth fell short of significance, most likely because of low power. Participants were mostly white British and included more females than males, and it was suggested by the authors that clonal diversity may have been underestimated.

The time point label on this specimen signifies: baseline before first vaccination. Vaccinee samples came from UK trials COV001 and COV002, including a single-blind randomized controlled phase 2/3 trial of AZD1222 (ChAdOx1 nCoV-19) in healthy adults. For TCRbeta chain sequencing, PBMC samples from trial participants were taken at day 0 and at day 28 after the second dose. Regarding this clone: The clone's antigen remains unknown. Per-nucleotide qualities are absent, and no much larger clonotype sits a single base away.

Taken from the germline V gene (reference sequence), the CDR1 and CDR2 loops are LGHDT and YNNKEL. At the junction V is shortened by 3 bases and J by 3 bases, with 14 bases in between. The cysteine opens and the phenylalanine closes a CDR3 of 15 amino acids. The CDR3 DNA has 45 bases and is translated from base 1. The CDR3 regions of human TCRbeta chains were subjected to immunosequencing. For the original study's pipeline: TCRs in the repertoires were compared against a reference library of SARS-CoV-2-specific TCRs that had been generated with the MIRA antigen-specificity platform. Breadth was defined as the fraction of unique TCRs that were SARS-CoV-2-associated. Depth was defined as the fraction of total T cells that were SARS-CoV-2-associated. Using the MIRA data, each spike-specific TCR was assigned both to the spike region to which the TCR was reactive and to a CD4 or CD8 class. Log10-transformed breadth and depth values were compared by one-way ANOVA with Sidak's multiple comparisons tests. This immuneACCESS table, as held by TCRdb, lists in-frame sequences with V and J called but not all clones. Of the missing ones, under half trace to an unresolved V gene in checked studies; the others have no known cause. Clone size and V and J calls were adopted from that table, with D and trimming inferred from the DNA. Here the sample has over 120,000 clones; roughly 92% occur a single time. The ten largest make up around 5% of the sample.

This receptor was taken from an adult in good health. Material: peripheral blood, obtained on day 0 of AZD1222 vaccination. In this chain, TRBV3-1 (or the pseudogene TRBV3-2) is recombined with TRBJ1-1, with TRBD1 tentatively as D gene (5 bases match). The CDR3 is CASSQPGTWDTEAFF. DNA sequence: TGTGCCAGCAGCCAGCCCGGGACTTGGGACACTGAAGCTTTCTTT.